This note documents a single TCR beta chain sequence. The length of the CDR3 is 15 residues. The germline V gene encodes CDR1 DFQATT and CDR2 SNEGSKA (reference sequence). J lost 5 bases, V lost 6 bases, and 12 bases had no gene match. This sample is drawn from a study of human T cells and chemical hapten exposure. TCRdb re-derived calls from the RACE reads in MiXCR, one entry per CDR3 protein. The sample lists 99,000 or so distinct CDR3 sequences; less than 40% were seen once. Time point noted: patch test 3, about 24 weeks after DPC sensitization. Treatment in this sample: therapeutic diphenylcyclopropenone sensitization with weekly scalp DPC.

This material consisted of whole blood, taken in connection with sensitization to the hapten diphenylcyclopropenone (DPC). The chain is built from TRBV20-1 and TRBJ2-7, with 11 nucleotides matching TRBD2. The receptor was isolated from a man aged 35 to 55 with alopecia areata. Some clones in this sample may be carry-over from other donors' samples. CDR3 sequence reads: CSAPETGTSGDEQYF. CDR3 sequence (DNA): TGCAGTGCCCCGGAGACCGGGACTAGCGGAGACGAGCAGTACTTC.